Presented here are 2 T cell receptor beta chains from one specimen sequenced in a study of cytomegalovirus exposure and HLA in healthy donors. The PCR had 60 Vbeta and 13 Jbeta primers. Sequenced by immunoSEQ multiplex PCR; TCRdb stores in-frame clones only, minus some. Of around 130,000 clones in the sample, around three quarters were seen once. The sequenced sample consisted of PBMCs. The receptors come from a woman aged 45-65 years in good health and CMV-seronegative.

This clone was counted once. The chain is built from TRBV4-1 and TRBJ1-3; TRBD1 is a possible D gene (5 bases). CDR1 MGHRA and CDR2 YSYEKL come from the germline V gene. The CDR3 spans 16 residues. V was trimmed by 2 bases and J by 4 bases, leaving 15 bases between them. The DNA for the CDR3 is TGCGCCAGCAGCCAAAGATGGGTCCAGGGAGGAAACACCATATATTTT. Its protein is CASSQRWVQGGNTIYF.

This chain joins TRBV6-4 and TRBJ2-2; tentatively, D is TRBD2 (6 bases). Germline CDR1 MRHNA, CDR2 SNTAGT. V lost 7 bases and J 2 bases, leaving 23 bases between the germline ends. The CDR3 is 18 residues long. This chain's CDR3 is CASNPGGVPGYNTGELFF. DNA for the CDR3: TGTGCCAGCAATCCTGGAGGGGTCCCAGGATACAACACCGGGGAGCTGTTTTTT.